This T cell receptor (beta chain) comes out of a study of cytomegalovirus exposure and HLA in healthy donors (dated by TCRdb to the late 2010s). Background on the whole study: According to an earlier analysis of around 600 of the donors, 150 million to 200 million T cells yielded 90 million to 140 million unique TCR beta sequences and approximately 300 Gb of sequence data. Donor age, sex, ethnicity and CMV serostatus were collected together with the repertoire data. The study used immunosequencing to profile the T cell repertoires of approximately 690 subjects and linked those repertoires to cytomegalovirus serostatus. The genetic ancestry cluster associated with self-reported Caucasian donors included 70% to 85% of the approximately 430 genotyped donors. The number of typed donors differed by locus: roughly 629-640 for A, B, C, DRB1 and DQB1; 500 to 550 for DQA1; 606 for DPA1; and some 470 for DPB1. Besides the first cohort of some 670 subjects, a separate validation cohort made up of roughly 120 different subjects was used. Four to six DR-DQ haplotypes were handled as single units for association and clustering because linkage in the cohort was strong. Genome-wide SNP genotypes for about 65% of the 666 donors were used in a later genetic analysis, which treated that subset as a discovery cohort. In a later analysis, previously published TCR beta repertoires from 666 donors were re-analyzed and high-resolution HLA genotyping was added so that TCR occurrence patterns could be studied. Rather than drawing on any new phenotypic data, the later analysis identified candidate immune exposures from TCR beta sequences and the way those sequences occurred across donors. In an earlier analysis of over 550 of the donors, high-throughput TCR beta sequencing was used to judge whether each TCR beta V gene segment behaved as functional or pseudogenic. To predict cytomegalovirus infection status, the study combined high-throughput TCR immunosequencing, statistical association of individual TCRs with disease status, and machine learning. Every discovery cohort repertoire had been produced on one sequencing platform. Both class I and class II loci were covered by HLA typing, at four-digit resolution. The study was designed to test whether signatures of past pathogen exposure could be identified by cataloging public T cell receptors. Across 398 genotyped donors of the cohort, an average of roughly 200,000 unique TCR beta nucleotide sequences per donor were sequenced, and approximately 17% of those sequences were non-productive. An early release that covered around 590 HLA-typed donors contained about 300 gigabases of sequencing data and tens of millions of unique TCR sequences.

The library was prepared using the immunoSEQ multiplex PCR assay. For the multiplex PCR, a mixture combining 60 forward primers for TCR Vbeta segments and 13 reverse primers for TCR Jbeta segments was used. Amplification of the CDR3 region of rearranged TCR beta genes was performed with a multiplex PCR assay on genomic DNA. Amplified TCR beta libraries were sequenced as 87-base-pair reads on the Illumina HiSeq System. From the authors' description of their analysis: A later analysis counted approximately 84 million unique TCR beta chains across the 600 to 850 repertoires, and about 10 million of these chains were shared by at least two donors. A nearest-neighbor algorithm error-corrected the raw reads and collapsed the reads into unique sequences, merging closely related sequences to remove PCR and sequencing errors. Alignment of CDR3 sequences to IMGT reference sequences was used to assign V, D and J gene segments. Each retained sequence needed at least a six-nucleotide match to both a V gene segment and a J gene segment. Rearrangements were called productive when the CDR3 lacked stop codons and stayed in frame with V and J; all others were non-productive. CDR3 was defined according to IMGT convention as the region running from the second conserved V-encoded cysteine to the conserved J-encoded phenylalanine. The earlier analysis of some 580 of the donors excluded any sequence lacking an unambiguous match to a single V gene segment. In an earlier analysis of about 590 of the donors, a V segment was called functional when productive rearrangements were above 56.7%, and segregating when the standard deviation between donors exceeded 5%. To diagnose cytomegalovirus status from the catalog of TCR beta chain sequences, a statistical classification framework was built. In a later analysis, V and J genes were assigned by comparing TCR nucleotide sequences against IMGT/GENE-DB human TR gene sequences. In a later analysis, CDR3 sequences and most-parsimonious VDJ recombination scenarios were assigned using the TCRdist pipeline. In a later analysis, each TCR beta chain was defined by its CDR3 amino acid sequence together with its V-gene family, and reads lacking a unique V-gene family were excluded. A later analysis removed several hundred highly shared, low-generation-probability nucleotide sequences to deal with suspected cross-contamination and a sequencing artifact. For each public chain, a later analysis derived a clonal expansion index from normalized ranks of inferred template counts within each repertoire. In a later analysis, generation probabilities were computed with a VDJ recombination model fitted to out-of-frame rearrangements, and the resulting probabilities were checked against IGoR. A later analysis scored TCR-TCR, TCR-HLA and TCR-CMV co-occurrence with hypergeometric tests, applying a repertoire-size bias correction to TCR pairs. A later analysis estimated false discovery rates by permuting HLA or CMV assignments 20 times. In a later analysis, co-occurring TCRs were grouped using DBSCAN, with TCRdist sequence similarity added in when clustering inside HLA-allele-positive subsets. Repertoires with fewer than 30,000 or more than 120,000 public chains were left out of co-occurrence clustering, as were a handful of repertoires with anomalous nucleotide sharing. The source is immuneACCESS, and TCRdb retained only in-frame sequences with V and J called. Part of the clones is not carried over; for the studies checked, unresolved V genes explain less than half of this, and the remainder is unexplained. The V and J calls and the clone size are those of that table, but D and trimming were determined from the DNA. For this sample the table gives around 100,000 clones, of which roughly 80% were detected only once. Around 3.7% of the sample belongs to the ten largest clones.

As regards this clone: Its antigen is not yet known. No base quality information exists; no much larger clone differs at one position.

The cohort comprised 710 or so healthy bone marrow donors. Cohort members were all nominally healthy when sampled, although unrecorded immune exposures were likely present. The donor tested CMV seropositive and was one of the 289 seropositive cohort members. A peripheral blood sample was collected from each donor, and TCR beta sequencing was performed on peripheral blood mononuclear cells. Genomic DNA was extracted from the blood cell samples with the Qiagen DNeasy Blood Extraction Kit. Results and caveats for the whole study, not just this receptor: Because counts were too low, fewer than 20 rarely observed V segments, including chromosome 9 orphons, were excluded from the earlier analysis of 500 to 700 of the donors. In a later analysis, around 17,000 TCR beta sequences were associated with specific HLA alleles at a false discovery rate of 0.05. Some IMGT-functional V segments, including TRBV6-2 and TRBV6-3, could not be told apart with the 87-base-pair reads, so those segments were excluded. Because some donors lacked HLA typing at each locus, the association tests relied only on the typed subset. In an earlier analysis of some 500 of the donors, most TCR beta V segments appeared in productive rearrangements about 87% or about 30% of the time, broadly matching IMGT annotations. In a later analysis, several top co-occurrence clusters were reported to appear linked to parvovirus B19, influenza, CMV and Epstein-Barr virus. Sequencing depth was assumed to be roughly uniform across donors in the presence/absence analyses, though that assumption may not hold. The authors suggested that the approach could potentially be generalized to other disease states and immunological phenotypes. Across donors, most TCR sequences were observed very rarely, whereas some public TCRs were present in many individuals. The cohort was sequenced for TCR beta chains only, and without alpha or paired-chain data the features that could be detected were limited. The only immune exposure information available for the cohort was CMV serostatus. When HLA alleles, especially DR and DQ, strongly co-occurred, attributing TCR associations to individual alleles was difficult. The classifier was reported to diagnose cytomegalovirus status with high specificity and sensitivity in both the original cohort and the validation cohort. A total of 164 TCR beta chains were listed by the study as associated with cytomegalovirus. In a later analysis, most CMV-associated TCR beta chains were found to appear HLA-restricted, with HLA associations seemingly driven largely by CMV exposure. In vitro tests confirmed that three of the cytomegalovirus-associated TCR beta chains recognize cytomegalovirus antigens. A cluster of highly shared sequence variants was judged likely to be a technical artifact of the sequencing pipeline. A further reported finding was that TCR beta sequences accurately predicted the HLA-A and HLA-B alleles for most subjects in the first cohort. V-gene and J-gene trimming of TCR beta chains was associated with a missense DCLRE1C variant in a later genetic analysis, and the association was replicated in an independent cohort. A later analysis found that TCR association rates varied across HLA loci, with DRB1 alleles showing the most associated TCRs and HLA-C alleles the fewest. Linkage disequilibrium might explain the correlated functional status among segregating V segments, but an unknown experimental factor could not be ruled out. A later genetic analysis reported fewer N-insertions in productive TCRs among donors in an Asian-associated ancestry cluster than the roughly 670-donor mean. A later analysis found that HLA-associated TCR beta chains were more clonally expanded and had lower generation probabilities than equally common non-associated chains.

CDR1 and CDR2 were assigned from the germline V gene as MNHEY and SVGAGI. V is pruned by 6 bases and J by 3 bases, leaving 11 bases of the junction without a gene match. The CDR3 holds 15 amino acids from the cysteine to the phenylalanine. CDR3 DNA only is kept here, 45 bases in frame from base 1. Here the chain combines TRBV6-5 and TRBJ2-7; TRBD2 lines up with 7 middle nucleotides. The material sequenced was PBMCs. The origin of this receptor is a man in his thirties or forties in good health and CMV-seropositive. The CDR3 region has the sequence CASRNHGGNGYEQYF. The base sequence is TGTGCCAGCAGAAACCACGGGGGGAACGGCTACGAGCAGTACTTC.